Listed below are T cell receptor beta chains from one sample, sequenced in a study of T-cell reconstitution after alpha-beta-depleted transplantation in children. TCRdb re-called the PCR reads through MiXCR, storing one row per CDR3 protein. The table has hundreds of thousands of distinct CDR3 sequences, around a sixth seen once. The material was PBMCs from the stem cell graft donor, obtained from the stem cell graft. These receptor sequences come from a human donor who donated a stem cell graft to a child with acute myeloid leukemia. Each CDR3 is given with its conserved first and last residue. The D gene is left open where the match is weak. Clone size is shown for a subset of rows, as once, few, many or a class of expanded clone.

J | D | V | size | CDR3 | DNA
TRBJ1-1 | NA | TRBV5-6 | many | CASSPDDLGGTEAFF | TGTGCCAGCAGCCCGGACGATCTGGGCGGGACTGAAGCTTTCTTT
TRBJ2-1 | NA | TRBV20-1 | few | CSAWRSRVTPGEQFF | TGCAGTGCTTGGCGTAGCCGGGTAACCCCCGGTGAGCAGTTCTTC
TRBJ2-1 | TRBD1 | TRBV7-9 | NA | CASSPRDREGYNEQFF | TGTGCCAGCAGCCCCCGGGACAGGGAGGGCTACAATGAGCAGTTCTTC
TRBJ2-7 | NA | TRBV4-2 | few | CASSHTGTHTYEQYF | TGTGCCAGCAGCCATACCGGGACACATACCTACGAGCAGTACTTC
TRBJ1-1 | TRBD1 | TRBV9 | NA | CASSVAGGRNTEAFF | TGTGCCAGCAGCGTCGCAGGGGGACGGAACACTGAAGCTTTCTTT
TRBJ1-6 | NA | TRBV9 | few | CASSVGAVSNSPLHF | TGTGCCAGCAGCGTAGGGGCAGTTTCCAATTCACCCCTCCACTTT
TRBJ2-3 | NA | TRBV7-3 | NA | CASSPPFTDTQYF | TGTGCCAGCAGCCCCCCCTTCACAGATACGCAGTATTTT
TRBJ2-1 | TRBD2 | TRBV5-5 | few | CASSAPGLAGGGNEQFF | TGTGCCAGCAGCGCCCCGGGACTAGCGGGGGGGGGCAATGAGCAGTTCTTC
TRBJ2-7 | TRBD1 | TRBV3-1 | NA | CASSQLPGQGGEQYF | TGTGCCAGCAGCCAACTTCCGGGACAGGGGGGCGAGCAGTACTTC
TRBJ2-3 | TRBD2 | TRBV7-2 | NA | CASSQRGVSSTDTQYF | TGTGCCAGCAGCCAGCGGGGGGTATCAAGCACAGATACGCAGTATTTT
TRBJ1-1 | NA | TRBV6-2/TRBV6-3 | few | CASSEDSLAEVNTEAFF | TGTGCCAGCAGTGAGGACAGTCTGGCGGAGGTGAACACTGAAGCTTTCTTT
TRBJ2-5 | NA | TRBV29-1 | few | CSACVVRGGTFCETQYF | TGCAGCGCGTGTGTGGTTAGGGGGGGGACGTTTTGTGAGACCCAGTACTTC
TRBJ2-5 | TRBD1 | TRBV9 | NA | CASSVASTGGQETQYF | TGTGCCAGCAGCGTAGCTTCTACAGGGGGCCAAGAGACCCAGTACTTC
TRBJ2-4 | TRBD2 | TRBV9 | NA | CASRAGLEDIQYF | TGTGCCAGCAGGGCCGGACTAGAGGACATTCAGTACTTC
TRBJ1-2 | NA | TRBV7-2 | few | CASSSDVPGSGYTF | TGTGCCAGCAGCTCGGACGTCCCAGGGAGTGGCTACACCTTC
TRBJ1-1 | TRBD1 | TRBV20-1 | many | CSARDQGVTTEAFF | TGCAGTGCTAGAGATCAGGGGGTAACCACTGAAGCTTTCTTT
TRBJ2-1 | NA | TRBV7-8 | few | CASSRDLDNEQFF | TGTGCCAGCAGCCGAGACCTAGACAATGAGCAGTTCTTC
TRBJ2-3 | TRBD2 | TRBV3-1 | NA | CASSLRTSGEAADTQYF | TGTGCCAGCAGCCTCCGGACTAGCGGGGAAGCGGCAGATACGCAGTATTTT
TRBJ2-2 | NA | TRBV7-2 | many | CASSFPEAPGELFF | TGTGCCAGCAGCTTCCCGGAGGCCCCCGGGGAGCTGTTTTTT
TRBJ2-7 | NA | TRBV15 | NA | CATSLRAGPNTYEQYF | TGTGCCACCTCCCTTAGGGCGGGCCCGAATACCTACGAGCAGTACTTC
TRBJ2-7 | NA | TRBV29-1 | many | CSVAGHGSYEQYF | TGCAGCGTGGCCGGACACGGATCCTACGAGCAGTACTTC
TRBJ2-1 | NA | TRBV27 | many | CASGYSGSYNEQFF | TGTGCCAGCGGATACAGCGGCTCCTACAATGAGCAGTTCTTC
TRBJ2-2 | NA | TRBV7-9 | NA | CASSWEVGELFF | TGTGCCAGCAGCTGGGAAGTCGGGGAGCTGTTTTTT
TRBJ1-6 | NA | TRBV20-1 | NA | CSARDRGGFNSPLHF | TGCAGTGCTAGAGATCGTGGGGGCTTCAATTCACCCCTCCACTTT
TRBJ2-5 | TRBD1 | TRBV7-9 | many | CASSPNSGTGLETQYF | TGTGCCAGCAGCCCCAACTCCGGGACAGGACTAGAGACCCAGTACTTC
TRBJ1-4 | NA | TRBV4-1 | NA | CASSQVGNTEKLFF | TGCGCCAGCAGCCAAGTGGGGAATACGGAAAAACTGTTTTTT